Listed here are 10 T cell receptor beta chains from one sample, sequenced in a study of cytomegalovirus exposure and HLA in healthy donors. Clones were read by immunoSEQ multiplex PCR, and TCRdb kept only the in-frame ones, dropping some. Among some 130,000 clones, around 80% were seen once, and the ten largest hold roughly 29%. The sample was PBMCs. These receptors were obtained from a man aged 30 to 45 in good health and CMV-seropositive.

With regard to this clone: The CDR3 carries no conserved terminal phenylalanine or tryptophan, so it likely arises from a read error. The chain is built from TRBV30 and TRBJ1-2; the D is unclear. This CDR3 has 14 residues. Germline lookup yields CDR1 GTSNPN and CDR2 SVGIG (reference sequence). V was clipped by 0 bases and J by 8 bases, with 16 bases between them. CDR3 bases: TGTGCCTGGAGTGTTGGTGTTTCCAGAGAGGGCTACACCCTC. Its protein product is CAWSVGVSREGYTL.

The chain is built from TRBV27 and TRBJ2-5; D possibly corresponds to TRBD2 (6 bases). Trimming stripped 6 bases from V and 8 bases from J, with 19 bases between. There are 14 residues in the CDR3. From germline, CDR1 is MNHEY and CDR2 SMNVEV (reference sequence). Written as DNA, the CDR3 is TGTGCCAGCAGGCGGGACGGTATGAGGGACACCCAGTACTTC. Translated: CASRRDGMRDTQYF.

The rearrangement joins TRBV27 to TRBJ1-2; 7 nucleotides match TRBD1. With V trimmed by 3 bases and J by 8 bases, 6 bases remained unmatched. Germline CDR1 is MNHEY and CDR2 is SMNVEV (reference sequence). This CDR3 contains 13 residues. CDR3 sequence reads: CASSLEGAQGYTF. DNA for the CDR3: TGTGCCAGCAGTTTGGAGGGGGCGCAGGGCTACACCTTC.

V gene TRBV5-6 combines with J gene TRBJ1-1, with 10 positions matching TRBD1. The junction had 5 bases not matched to a gene; V was cut back by 4 bases and J by 2 bases. CDR1 is SGHDT, CDR2 YYEEEE, per germline. The CDR3 has 15 residues. In DNA form, the CDR3 reads TGTGCCAGCAGCCCAGGACAGGGGGGAAACACTGAAGCTTTCTTT. Translated, it gives CASSPGQGGNTEAFF.

V is TRBV11-2 and J is TRBJ1-2; D is undetermined. CDR3 size: 16 residues. V was trimmed by 2 bases and J by 8 bases, leaving 21 bases between them. In germline, CDR1 is SGHAT, CDR2 FQNNGV. CDR3 sequence (DNA): TGTGCCAGCAGCTTACTCCCGGGAACATCGGCGGGCGGCTACACCTTC. Translating gives CASSLLPGTSAGGYTF.

This clone appeared many times. The J gene is TRBJ1-1, the V gene TRBV7-9; TRBD1 might be the D (5 bases). Germline assignment: CDR1 SEHNR and CDR2 FQNEAQ (reference sequence). The CDR3 spans 13 residues. The V gene lost 5 bases and the J gene lost 8 bases, with 15 bases spanning the gap. The CDR3 nucleotides read TGTGCCAGCAGCCCCACCCGGGGGGAAGAAGCTTTCTTT. Its protein product is CASSPTRGEEAFF.

The gene calls are TRBV2 and TRBJ2-2; 8 bases are shared with TRBD1. This CDR3 has 13 residues. Germline V CDR1 and CDR2: SNHLY, FYNNEI. Germline trimming cut 6 bases from V and 6 bases from J; bases unmatched to any gene: 3. The CDR3 loop is CASRQGVSGELFF. CDR3 nucleotides: TGTGCCAGCAGACAGGGGGTTTCCGGGGAGCTGTTTTTT.

This clone was picked up one time. The chain is built from TRBV4-3 and TRBJ2-3, with TRBD1 matching over 7 bases. CDR3 length: 16 amino acids. CDR1 and CDR2 from the germline V gene are LGHNA and YSLEER. V lost 0 bases, J lost 0 bases, and 3 bases stayed unmatched. In DNA, the CDR3 is TGCGCCAGCAGCCAAGAATGGACAGGTAGCACAGATACGCAGTATTTT. Translated: CASSQEWTGSTDTQYF.

This clone was seen just once. The J gene is TRBJ1-1, the V gene TRBV5-4; D perhaps matches TRBD1 (5 bases). The CDR3 has 15 residues. V was cut by 0 bases and J by 3 bases, with 12 bases left in between. Germline values: CDR1 SGHNT, CDR2 YYREEE (reference sequence). The DNA of the CDR3 is TGTGCCAGCAGCTTGGGGGCAGGGTACTACACTGAAGCTTTCTTT. Translated: CASSLGAGYYTEAFF.

The gene calls are TRBV29-1 and TRBJ2-1; the D gene is possibly TRBD2 (6 bases). The CDR3 spans 14 residues. The V gene lost 2 bases and the J gene lost 0 bases, with 8 bases spanning the gap. Germline CDR1 is SQVTM and CDR2 is ANQGSEA. CDR3: CSVESGDSYNEQFF. CDR3 DNA: TGCAGCGTTGAATCGGGGGACTCCTACAATGAGCAGTTCTTC.